This T cell receptor (beta chain) was profiled in a study of Tregs in tolerant kidney transplant recipients. Data came from immunoSEQ multiplex PCR; TCRdb stores just in-frame clones and leaves some out. The table includes 110,000 or so clones, almost 95% detected once. Unstimulated Tregs (CD4+CD25+CD127-) and CD4+CD25- non-Tregs were sorted from PBMCs. Study outcomes and limitations: Biological reproducibility was not directly addressed in this study. The most relevant donor-specific Treg TCRbeta repertoire apparently came from expansion with activated donor B cells. Few patients were studied, so findings need validation in larger groups.

This clone is a singleton in its sample. Its antigen is unidentified. Sequenced sample: CD4+ T cells from blood. The sequence was obtained from a human donor in good health.

CDR3 region: CASSLSGLADEQFF. The CDR3 DNA is TGTGCCAGCAGCTTATCGGGACTAGCTGATGAGCAGTTCTTC. The genes are TRBV7-3 and TRBJ2-1; 9 bases are shared with TRBD2. This CDR3 contains 14 residues. Germline V gene sequence: CDR1 SGHTA, CDR2 FQGTGA. With 2 bases clipped from V and 8 bases from J, the junction kept 4 bases outside the gene matches.